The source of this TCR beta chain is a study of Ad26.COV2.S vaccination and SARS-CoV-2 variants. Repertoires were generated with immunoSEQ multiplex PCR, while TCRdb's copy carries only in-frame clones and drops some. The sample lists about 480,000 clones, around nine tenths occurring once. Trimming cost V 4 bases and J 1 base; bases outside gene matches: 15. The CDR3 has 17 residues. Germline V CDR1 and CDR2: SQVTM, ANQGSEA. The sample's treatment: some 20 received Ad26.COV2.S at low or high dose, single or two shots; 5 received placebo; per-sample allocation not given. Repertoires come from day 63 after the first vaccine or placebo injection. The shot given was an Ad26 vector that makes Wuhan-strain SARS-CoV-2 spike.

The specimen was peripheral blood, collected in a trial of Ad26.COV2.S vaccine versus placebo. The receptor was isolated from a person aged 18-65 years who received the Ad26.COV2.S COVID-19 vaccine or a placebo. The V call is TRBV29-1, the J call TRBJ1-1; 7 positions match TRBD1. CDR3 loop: CSVATGQVLGWNTEAFF. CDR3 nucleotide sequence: TGCAGCGTTGCGACCGGACAGGTATTAGGGTGGAACACTGAAGCTTTCTTT. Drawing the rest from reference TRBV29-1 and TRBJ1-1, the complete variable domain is SAVISQKPSRDICQRGTSLTIQCQVDSQVTMMFWYRQQPGQSLTLIATANQGSEATYESGFVIDKFPISRPNLTFSTLTVSNMSPEDSSIYLCSVATGQVLGWNTEAFFGQGTRLTVV.